The T cell receptor beta chain described here comes from a study of Ad26.COV2.S vaccination and SARS-CoV-2 variants. Background on the study: Donor joined the COV1001 Ad26.COV2.S trial arm.

The table came from immunoSEQ multiplex PCR; TCRdb's copy has only in-frame clones and leaves some out. This table holds about 420,000 clones, over 75% found once. Germline values: CDR1 MNHEY, CDR2 SVGEGT. Trimming pared 0 bases from V and 3 bases from J, leaving 15 bases between. The CDR3 has 16 amino acids. As for treatment: around 19 received Ad26.COV2.S at low or high dose, single or two shots; about 5 received placebo; per-sample allocation not given. Samples were taken on day 63 after the first vaccine or placebo injection. This clone was detected a few times. The antigen is undetermined. General observations from the study: Substantial response breadth was reportedly seen for spike-specific CD8+ and CD4+ T cells after vaccination.

J is TRBJ2-7 and V is TRBV6-2 or TRBV6-3, with D possibly matching TRBD1 (6 bases). This sequence was found in a person between 18 and 60 years old who received the Ad26.COV2.S COVID-19 vaccine or a placebo. This specimen consisted of peripheral blood, obtained in a trial of Ad26.COV2.S vaccine versus placebo. CDR3 sequence reads: CASSYSRVRGDYEQYF. Here the CDR3 DNA reads TGTGCCAGCAGTTACTCGAGGGTCAGGGGCGACTACGAGCAGTACTTC.